This T cell receptor beta chain was sequenced in a study of blood T cell repertoires in COVID-19. Overall study context: Whether acute or convalescent, the COVID-19 samples came from the United States, Italy and Spain. The cDNA or gDNA used as material had been derived from T cells, B-cell-depleted T cells, or PBMCs.

Study processing details: Researchers report that nucleated cell counts were estimated from reference gene primer amplification. TCRdb keeps only in-frame clones here, not all; method: immunoSEQ multiplex PCR. V, J and clone size are those of that table, while D and trimming were read from the DNA. The sample has 650,000 to 800,000 clones; around 89% are singletons. CDR1 is MGHRA, CDR2 YSYEKL, per germline. V shed 0 bases and J shed 3 bases, with 12 bases lying between them. The CDR3 is 16 amino acids. This sequence joins TRBV4-1 and TRBJ1-5, with D hard to call. This receptor was taken from a woman aged 18-29 years with acute or convalescent COVID-19. Material: peripheral blood. CDR3 protein: CASSQDGLNYNQPQHF. CDR3 sequence (DNA): TGCGCCAGCAGCCAAGATGGACTGAACTACAATCAGCCCCAGCATTTT.